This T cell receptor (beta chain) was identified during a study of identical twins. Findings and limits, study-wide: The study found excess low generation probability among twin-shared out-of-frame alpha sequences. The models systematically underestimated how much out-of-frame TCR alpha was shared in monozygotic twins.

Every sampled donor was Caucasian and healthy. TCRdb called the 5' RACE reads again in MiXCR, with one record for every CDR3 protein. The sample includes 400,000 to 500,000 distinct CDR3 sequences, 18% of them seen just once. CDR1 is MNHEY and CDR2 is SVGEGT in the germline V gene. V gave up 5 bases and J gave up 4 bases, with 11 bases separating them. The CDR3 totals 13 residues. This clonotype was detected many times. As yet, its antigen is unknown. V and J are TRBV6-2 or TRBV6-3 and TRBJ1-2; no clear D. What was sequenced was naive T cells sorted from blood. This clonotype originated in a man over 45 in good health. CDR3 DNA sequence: TGTGCCAGCAGTCCCTCAGCAGCCTATGGCTACACCTTC. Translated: CASSPSAAYGYTF.